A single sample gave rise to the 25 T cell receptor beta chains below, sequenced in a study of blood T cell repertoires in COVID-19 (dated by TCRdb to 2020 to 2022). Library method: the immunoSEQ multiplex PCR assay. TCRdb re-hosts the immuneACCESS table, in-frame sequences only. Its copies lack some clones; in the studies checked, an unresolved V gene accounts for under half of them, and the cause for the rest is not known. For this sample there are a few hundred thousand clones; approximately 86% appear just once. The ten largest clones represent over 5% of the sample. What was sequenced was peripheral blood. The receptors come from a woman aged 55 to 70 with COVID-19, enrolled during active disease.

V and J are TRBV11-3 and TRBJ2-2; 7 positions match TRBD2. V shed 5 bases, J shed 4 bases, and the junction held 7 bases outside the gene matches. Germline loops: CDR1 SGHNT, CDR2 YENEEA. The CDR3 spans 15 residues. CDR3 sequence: CASSRMGGSTGELFF. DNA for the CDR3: TGTGCCAGCAGCCGTATGGGAGGGAGCACCGGGGAGCTGTTTTTT.

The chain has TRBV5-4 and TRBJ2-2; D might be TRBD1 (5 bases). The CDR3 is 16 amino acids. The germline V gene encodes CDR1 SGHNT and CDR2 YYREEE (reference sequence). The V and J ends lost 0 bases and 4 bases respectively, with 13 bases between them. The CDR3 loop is CASSLAQRQGTGELFF. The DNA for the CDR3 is TGTGCCAGCAGCTTGGCACAAAGGCAGGGCACCGGGGAGCTGTTTTTT.

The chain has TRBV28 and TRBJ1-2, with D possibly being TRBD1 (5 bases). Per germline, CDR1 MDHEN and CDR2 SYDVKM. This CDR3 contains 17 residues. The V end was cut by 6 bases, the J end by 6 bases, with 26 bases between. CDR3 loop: CASRRPGRGPAVDGYTF. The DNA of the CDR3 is TGTGCCAGCAGACGTCCAGGAAGGGGCCCGGCGGTGGATGGCTACACCTTC.

CDR3 residues: CSASLDNYEQYF. The CDR3 bases are TGCAGTGCTAGTTTGGACAACTACGAGCAGTACTTC. This rearrangement joins TRBV20-1 to TRBJ2-7; D perhaps matches TRBD1 (5 bases). V was cut by 3 bases and J by 3 bases, with 9 bases left in between. CDR3 length: 12 residues. Germline loops: CDR1 DFQATT, CDR2 SNEGSKA (reference sequence).

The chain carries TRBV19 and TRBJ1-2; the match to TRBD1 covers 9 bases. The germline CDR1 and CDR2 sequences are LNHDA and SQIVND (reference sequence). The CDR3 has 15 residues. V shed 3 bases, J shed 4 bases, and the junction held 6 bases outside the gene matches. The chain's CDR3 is CASSITGQGGYGYTF. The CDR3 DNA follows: TGTGCCAGTAGTATTACGGGACAGGGAGGCTATGGCTACACCTTC.

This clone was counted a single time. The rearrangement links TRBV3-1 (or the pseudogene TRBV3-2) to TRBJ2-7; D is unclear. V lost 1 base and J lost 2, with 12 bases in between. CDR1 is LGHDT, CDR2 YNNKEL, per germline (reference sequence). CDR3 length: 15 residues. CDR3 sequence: CASSQGLSLPYEQYF. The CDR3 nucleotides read TGTGCCAGCAGCCAAGGACTCTCCCTTCCCTACGAGCAGTACTTC.

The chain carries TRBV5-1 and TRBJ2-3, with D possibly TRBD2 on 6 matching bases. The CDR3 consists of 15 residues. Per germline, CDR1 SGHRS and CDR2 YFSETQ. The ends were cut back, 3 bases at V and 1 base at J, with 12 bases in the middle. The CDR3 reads CASSYAGYGTDTQYF. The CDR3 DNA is TGCGCCAGCAGCTACGCGGGATATGGCACAGATACGCAGTATTTT.

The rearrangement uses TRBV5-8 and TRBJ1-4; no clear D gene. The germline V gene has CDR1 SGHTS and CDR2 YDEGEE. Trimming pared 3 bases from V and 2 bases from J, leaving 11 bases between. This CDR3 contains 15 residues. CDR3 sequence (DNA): TGTGCCAGCAGCTCCCTCGGGTTGACTAATGAAAAACTGTTTTTT. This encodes CASSSLGLTNEKLFF.

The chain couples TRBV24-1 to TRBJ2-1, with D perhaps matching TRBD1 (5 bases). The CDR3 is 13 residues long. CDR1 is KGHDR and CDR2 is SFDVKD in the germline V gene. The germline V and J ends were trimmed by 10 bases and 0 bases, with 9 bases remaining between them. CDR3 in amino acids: CATRQSSYNEQFF. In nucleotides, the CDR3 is TGTGCCACTCGACAGAGCTCCTACAATGAGCAGTTCTTC.

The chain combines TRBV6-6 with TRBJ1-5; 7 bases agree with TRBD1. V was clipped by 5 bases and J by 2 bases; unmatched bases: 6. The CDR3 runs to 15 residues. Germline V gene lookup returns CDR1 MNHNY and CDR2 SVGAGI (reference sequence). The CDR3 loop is CASSLDRSGNQPQHF. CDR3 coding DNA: TGTGCCAGCAGTCTGGACAGGAGTGGCAATCAGCCCCAGCATTTT.

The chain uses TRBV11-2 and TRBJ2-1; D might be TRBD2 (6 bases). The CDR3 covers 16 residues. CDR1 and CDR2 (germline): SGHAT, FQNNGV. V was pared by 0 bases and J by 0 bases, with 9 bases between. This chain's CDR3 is CASSLDIGSSYNEQFF. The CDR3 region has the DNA TGTGCCAGCAGCTTAGATATCGGGAGCTCCTACAATGAGCAGTTCTTC.

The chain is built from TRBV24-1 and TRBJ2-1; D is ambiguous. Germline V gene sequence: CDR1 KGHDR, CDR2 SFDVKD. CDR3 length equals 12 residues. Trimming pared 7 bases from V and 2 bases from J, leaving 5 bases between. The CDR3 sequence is CATRAPYNEQFF. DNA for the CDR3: TGTGCCACCAGGGCCCCCTACAATGAGCAGTTCTTC.

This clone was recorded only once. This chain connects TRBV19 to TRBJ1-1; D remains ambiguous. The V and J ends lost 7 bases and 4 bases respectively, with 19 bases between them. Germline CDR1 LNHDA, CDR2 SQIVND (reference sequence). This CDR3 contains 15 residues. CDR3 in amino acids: CASMASGYVFTEAFF. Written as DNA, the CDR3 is TGTGCCAGTATGGCCAGCGGGTACGTTTTCACTGAAGCTTTCTTT.

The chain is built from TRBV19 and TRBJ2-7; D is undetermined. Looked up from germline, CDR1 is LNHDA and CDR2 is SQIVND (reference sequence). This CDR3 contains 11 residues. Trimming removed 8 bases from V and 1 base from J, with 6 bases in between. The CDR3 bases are TGTGCCAGTGGGCATTCCTACGAGCAGTACTTC. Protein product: CASGHSYEQYF.

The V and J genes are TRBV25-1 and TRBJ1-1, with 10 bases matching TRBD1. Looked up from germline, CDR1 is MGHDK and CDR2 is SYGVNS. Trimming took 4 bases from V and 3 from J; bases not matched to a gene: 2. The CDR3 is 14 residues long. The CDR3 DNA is TGTGCCAGCAGTGGGGACAGGGGATACACTGAAGCTTTCTTT. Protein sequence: CASSGDRGYTEAFF.

CDR3 DNA sequence: TGTGCCAGCAGCCAAGAGGGGCTCGGGGGTCGCAATCAGCCCCAGCATTTT. This gives the protein CASSQEGLGGRNQPQHF. The chain joins TRBV3-1 (or the pseudogene TRBV3-2) to TRBJ1-5; possible D gene TRBD1, 5 bases. The CDR3 covers 17 residues. V lost 0 bases, J lost 2 bases, and 14 bases lay in between. In germline, CDR1 is LGHDT, CDR2 YNNKEL (reference sequence).

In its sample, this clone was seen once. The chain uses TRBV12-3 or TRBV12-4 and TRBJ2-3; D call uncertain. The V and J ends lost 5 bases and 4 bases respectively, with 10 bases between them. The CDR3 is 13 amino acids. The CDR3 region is CASSLLLSDTQYF. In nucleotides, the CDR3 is TGTGCCAGCAGTCTCCTGCTATCAGATACGCAGTATTTT.

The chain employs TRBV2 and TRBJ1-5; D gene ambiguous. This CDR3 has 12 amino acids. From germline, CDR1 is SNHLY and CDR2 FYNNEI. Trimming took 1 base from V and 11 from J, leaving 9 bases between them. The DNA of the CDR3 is TGTGCCAGCAGTGAAGTTGAGCGGACCCAGCATTTT. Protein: CASSEVERTQHF. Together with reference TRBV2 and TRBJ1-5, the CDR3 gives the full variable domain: EPEVTQTPSHQVTQMGQEVILRCVPISNHLYFYWYRQILGQKVEFLVSFYNNEISEKSEIFDDQFSVERPDGSNFTLKIRSTKLEDSAMYFCASSEVERTQHFGDGTRLSIL.

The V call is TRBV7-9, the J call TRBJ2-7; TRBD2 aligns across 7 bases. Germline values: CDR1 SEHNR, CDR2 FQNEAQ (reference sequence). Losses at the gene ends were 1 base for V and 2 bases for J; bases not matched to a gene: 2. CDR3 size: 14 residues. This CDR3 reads CASSLVTSAYEQYF. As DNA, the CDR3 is TGTGCCAGCAGCTTAGTCACTAGCGCCTACGAGCAGTACTTC.

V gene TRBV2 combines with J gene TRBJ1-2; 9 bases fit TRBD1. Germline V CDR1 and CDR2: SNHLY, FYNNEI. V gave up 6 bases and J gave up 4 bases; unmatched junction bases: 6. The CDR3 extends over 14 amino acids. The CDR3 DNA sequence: TGTGCCAGCAGGGATGACAGGGGGTCCTATGGCTACACCTTC. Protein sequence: CASRDDRGSYGYTF.

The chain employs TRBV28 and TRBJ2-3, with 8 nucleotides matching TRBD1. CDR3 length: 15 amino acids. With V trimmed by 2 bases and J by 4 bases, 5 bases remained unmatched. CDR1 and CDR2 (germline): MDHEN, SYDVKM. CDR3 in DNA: TGTGCCAGCAGTTTAGCTGGACAGGGTGCAGATACGCAGTATTTT. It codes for CASSLAGQGADTQYF.

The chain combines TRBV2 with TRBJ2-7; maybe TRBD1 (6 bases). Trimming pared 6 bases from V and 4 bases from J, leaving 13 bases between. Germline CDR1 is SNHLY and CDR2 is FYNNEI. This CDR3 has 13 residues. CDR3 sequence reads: CASRAGAGYEQYF. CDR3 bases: TGTGCCAGCAGGGCAGGGGCCGGATACGAGCAGTACTTC.

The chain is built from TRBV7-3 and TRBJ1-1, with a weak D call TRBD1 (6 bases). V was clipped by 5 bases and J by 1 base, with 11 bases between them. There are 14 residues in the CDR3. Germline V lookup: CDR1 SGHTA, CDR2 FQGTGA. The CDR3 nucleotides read TGTGCCAGCAGCGAGGGACACGCGAACACTGAAGCTTTCTTT. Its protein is CASSEGHANTEAFF.

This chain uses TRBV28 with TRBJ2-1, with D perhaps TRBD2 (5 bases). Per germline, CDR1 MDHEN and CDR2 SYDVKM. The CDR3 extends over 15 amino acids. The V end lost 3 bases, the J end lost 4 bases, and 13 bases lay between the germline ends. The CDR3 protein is CASSLVLASYNEQFF. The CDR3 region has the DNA TGTGCCAGCAGTTTGGTCCTAGCATCTTACAATGAGCAGTTCTTC. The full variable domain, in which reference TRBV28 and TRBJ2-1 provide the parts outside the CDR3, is DVKVTQSSRYLVKRTGEKVFLECVQDMDHENMFWYRQDPGLGLRLIYFSYDVKMKEKGDIPEGYSVSREKKERFSLILESASTNQTSMYLCASSLVLASYNEQFFGPGTRLTVL.

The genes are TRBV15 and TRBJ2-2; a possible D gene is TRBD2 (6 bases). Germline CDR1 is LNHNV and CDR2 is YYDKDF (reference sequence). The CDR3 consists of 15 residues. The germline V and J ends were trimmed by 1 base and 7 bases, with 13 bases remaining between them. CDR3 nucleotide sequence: TGTGCCACCAGCAGAGGAGAGGGGAGGAACGGGGAGCTGTTTTTT. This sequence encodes CATSRGEGRNGELFF.